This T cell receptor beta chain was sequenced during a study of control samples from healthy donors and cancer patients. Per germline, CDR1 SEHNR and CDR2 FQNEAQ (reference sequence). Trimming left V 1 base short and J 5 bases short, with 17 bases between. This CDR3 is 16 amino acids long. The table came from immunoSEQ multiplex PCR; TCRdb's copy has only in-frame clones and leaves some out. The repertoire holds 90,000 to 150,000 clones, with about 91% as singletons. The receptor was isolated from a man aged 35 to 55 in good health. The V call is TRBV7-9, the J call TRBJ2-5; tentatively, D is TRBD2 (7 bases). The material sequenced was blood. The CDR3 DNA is TGTGCCAGCAGCTTAGTGGCGGGGGCGATAGGGGAGACCCAGTACTTC. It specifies CASSLVAGAIGETQYF.